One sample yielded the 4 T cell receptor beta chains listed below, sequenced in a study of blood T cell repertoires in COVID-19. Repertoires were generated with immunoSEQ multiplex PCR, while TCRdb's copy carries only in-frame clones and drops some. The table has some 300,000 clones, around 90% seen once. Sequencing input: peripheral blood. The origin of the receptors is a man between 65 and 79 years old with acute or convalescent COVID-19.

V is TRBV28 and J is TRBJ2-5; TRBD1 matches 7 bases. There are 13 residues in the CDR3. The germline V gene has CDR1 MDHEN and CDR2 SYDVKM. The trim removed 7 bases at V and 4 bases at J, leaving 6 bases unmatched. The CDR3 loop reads CASTGQPGETQYF. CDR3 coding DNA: TGTGCCAGCACGGGACAGCCGGGAGAGACCCAGTACTTC.

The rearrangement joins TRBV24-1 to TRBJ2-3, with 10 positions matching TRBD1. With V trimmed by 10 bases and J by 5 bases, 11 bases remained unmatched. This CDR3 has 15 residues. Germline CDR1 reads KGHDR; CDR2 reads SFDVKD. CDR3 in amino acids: CATKVGTGEGDTQYF. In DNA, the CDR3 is TGTGCCACGAAAGTCGGGACAGGGGAAGGAGATACGCAGTATTTT.

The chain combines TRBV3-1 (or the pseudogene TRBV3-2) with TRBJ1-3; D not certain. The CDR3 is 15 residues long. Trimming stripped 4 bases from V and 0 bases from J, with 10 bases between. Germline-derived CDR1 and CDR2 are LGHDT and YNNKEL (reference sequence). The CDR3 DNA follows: TGTGCCAGCAGCCTTAGATCCGACTCTGGAAACACCATATATTTT. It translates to CASSLRSDSGNTIYF.

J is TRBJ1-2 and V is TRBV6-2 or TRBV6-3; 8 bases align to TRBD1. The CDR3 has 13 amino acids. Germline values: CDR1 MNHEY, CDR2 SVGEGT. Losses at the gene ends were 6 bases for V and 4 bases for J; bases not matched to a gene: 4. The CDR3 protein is CASSTGTGYGYTF. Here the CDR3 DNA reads TGTGCCAGCAGCACCGGGACAGGCTATGGCTACACCTTC.